The TCR beta chain under discussion was sequenced for a study of blood T cell repertoires in COVID-19. On the study more broadly: The origin of the acute and convalescent COVID-19 samples was the United States, Italy and Spain.

Libraries were prepared by immunoSEQ multiplex PCR; TCRdb keeps only in-frame clonotypes and omits some of them. The sample lists just over 650,000 clones; about nine tenths were seen once. This clone was detected a few times. The sample comprised peripheral blood. The TCR comes from a woman aged 18-30 years with acute or convalescent COVID-19.

CDR3 sequence reads: CASTPQGAAMGIAGNTIYF. Here the CDR3 DNA reads TGTGCCAGCACCCCCCAGGGGGCCGCGATGGGTATAGCTGGAAACACCATATATTTT. This sequence joins TRBV2 and TRBJ1-3, with 8 bases lining up with TRBD1. The CDR3 length is 19 residues. J gave up 2 bases and V 7 bases, and 19 bases lay outside the gene matches. CDR1 SNHLY and CDR2 FYNNEI come from the germline V gene.